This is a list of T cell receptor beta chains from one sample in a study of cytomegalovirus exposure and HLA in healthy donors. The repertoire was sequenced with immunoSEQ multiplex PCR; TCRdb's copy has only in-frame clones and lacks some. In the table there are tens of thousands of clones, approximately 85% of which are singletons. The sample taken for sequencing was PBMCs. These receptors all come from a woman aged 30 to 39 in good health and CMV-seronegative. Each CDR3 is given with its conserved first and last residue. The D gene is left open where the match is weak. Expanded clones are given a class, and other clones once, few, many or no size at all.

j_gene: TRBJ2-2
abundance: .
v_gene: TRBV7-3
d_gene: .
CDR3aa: CASSRVPNTGELFF
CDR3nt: TGTGCCAGCAGCCGGGTACCGAACACCGGGGAGCTGTTTTTT

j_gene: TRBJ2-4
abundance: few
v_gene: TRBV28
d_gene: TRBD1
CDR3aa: CASRGTGSIQYF
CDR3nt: TGTGCCAGCAGGGGGACAGGGAGCATTCAGTACTTC

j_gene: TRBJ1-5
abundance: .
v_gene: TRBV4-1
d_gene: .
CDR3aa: CASSPPWAGQPQHF
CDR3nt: TGCGCCAGCAGCCCTCCATGGGCCGGTCAGCCCCAGCATTTT

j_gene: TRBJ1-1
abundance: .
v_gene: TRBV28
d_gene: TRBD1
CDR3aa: CAGAEGAYTEAFF
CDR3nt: TGTGCCGGGGCCGAGGGGGCGTACACTGAAGCTTTCTTT

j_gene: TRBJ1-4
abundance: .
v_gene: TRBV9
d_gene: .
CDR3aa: CASSVGRGFTNEKLFF
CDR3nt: TGTGCCAGCAGCGTAGGAAGAGGATTCACTAATGAAAAACTGTTTTTT

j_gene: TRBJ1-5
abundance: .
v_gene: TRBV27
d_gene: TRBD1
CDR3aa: CASSWDRDKQPQHF
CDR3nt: TGTGCCAGCAGCTGGGACAGGGATAAACAGCCCCAGCATTTT

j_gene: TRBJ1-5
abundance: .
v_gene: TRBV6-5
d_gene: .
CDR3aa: CASSYFQGQPQHF
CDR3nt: TGTGCCAGCAGTTACTTTCAGGGACAGCCCCAGCATTTT

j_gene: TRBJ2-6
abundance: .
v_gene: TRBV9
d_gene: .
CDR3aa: CASSVPTSGSGANVLTF
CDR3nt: TGTGCCAGCAGCGTACCCACTTCCGGCTCTGGGGCCAACGTCCTGACTTTC

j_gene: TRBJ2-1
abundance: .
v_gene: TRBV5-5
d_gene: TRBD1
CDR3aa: CASSLGDRGNNEQFF
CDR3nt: TGTGCCAGCAGCTTAGGTGACAGGGGGAACAATGAGCAGTTCTTC

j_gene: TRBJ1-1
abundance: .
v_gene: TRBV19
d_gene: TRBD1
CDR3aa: CASSIARGPSEAFF
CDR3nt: TGTGCCAGTAGTATTGCCAGGGGGCCCTCTGAAGCTTTCTTT

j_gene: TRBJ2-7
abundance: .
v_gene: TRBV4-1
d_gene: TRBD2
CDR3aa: CASSQDRGLADLGTYEQYF
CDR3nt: TGCGCCAGCAGCCAAGATCGGGGACTAGCGGACTTGGGGACTTACGAGCAGTACTTC

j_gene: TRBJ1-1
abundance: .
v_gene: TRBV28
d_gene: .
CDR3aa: CASSTPRQGLEAFF
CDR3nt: TGTGCCAGCAGTACCCCGAGGCAGGGGTTGGAAGCTTTCTTT